The next 31 T cell receptor beta chains were all read from a single sample in a study of T cell changes during pregnancy in multiple sclerosis. Clones were read by immunoSEQ multiplex PCR, and TCRdb kept only the in-frame ones, dropping some. In the table there are some 27,000 clones, approximately 94% of which are singletons. The source was CD4+ T cells from peripheral blood mononuclear cells, collected after pregnancy. All receptors derive from a female donor with multiple sclerosis, enrolled in a pregnancy study.

The count of this clone is one. This rearrangement joins TRBV7-2 to TRBJ1-2; 7 bases line up with TRBD1. Germline loops: CDR1 SGHTA, CDR2 FQGNSA. This CDR3 comprises 15 residues. The ends lost 3 bases at V and 6 bases at J; junction bases unmatched: 10. CDR3 in DNA: TGTGCCAGCAGCTTTTTAACAGGGGTTTTCGATGGCTACACCTTC. Encoded protein: CASSFLTGVFDGYTF.

This clone has only one observation. This chain connects TRBV11-2 to TRBJ2-3, with 7 bases that match TRBD2. The germline CDR1 and CDR2 sequences are SGHAT and FQNNGV. The CDR3 is 16 residues long. The V and J ends lost 7 bases and 5 bases, in that order; junction bases with no gene match: 15. In DNA form, the CDR3 reads TGTGCCAGCACCGAAAAGCGGGGAGGGCGGGGAGATACGCAGTATTTT. Translating gives CASTEKRGGRGDTQYF.

This rearrangement joins TRBV7-9 to TRBJ1-3, with D possibly TRBD1 on 5 matching bases. The germline gives CDR1 SEHNR, CDR2 FQNEAQ (reference sequence). CDR3 length: 18 residues. Trimming removed 4 bases from V and 0 bases from J, with 19 bases in between. The CDR3 here is CASSSLDKGKDSGNTIYF. The DNA for the CDR3 is TGTGCCAGCAGCTCCTTAGACAAGGGGAAAGACTCTGGAAACACCATATATTTT.

The gene calls are TRBV7-2 and TRBJ1-2; the D gene is possibly TRBD1 (6 bases). V lost 5 bases, J lost 2 bases, and 9 bases lay in between. This CDR3 contains 13 residues. The V gene's germline CDR1 is SGHTA and CDR2 FQGNSA. The CDR3 region is CASSVGQNYGYTF. CDR3 sequence (DNA): TGTGCCAGCAGCGTAGGACAGAACTATGGCTACACCTTC.

V and J are TRBV5-3 and TRBJ1-5; TRBD1 matches at 7 bases. TRBV5-3 belongs to the ORF category, with a function that is uncertain. The CDR3 length is 17 residues. J gave up 7 bases and V 3 bases, and 16 bases lay outside the gene matches. The CDR3 loop reads CARSWKTGVPHWQPQHF. As DNA, the CDR3 is TGTGCCAGAAGCTGGAAAACAGGGGTCCCCCACTGGCAGCCCCAGCATTTT.

This chain links TRBV19 with TRBJ2-7, with D perhaps matching TRBD1 (6 bases). The CDR3 covers 12 residues. Germline loops: CDR1 LNHDA, CDR2 SQIVND (reference sequence). Trimming took off 6 bases at V and 3 bases at J, with 9 bases between the two ends. The CDR3 nucleotides are TGTGCCAGTAGCAGGACAGACTACGAGCAGTACTTC. This encodes CASSRTDYEQYF. Full variable domain (missing parts from reference TRBV19 and TRBJ2-7): DGGITQSPKYLFRKEGQNVTLSCEQNLNHDAMYWYRQDPGQGLRLIYYSQIVNDFQKGDIAEGYSVSREKKESFPLTVTSAQKNPTAFYLCASSRTDYEQYFGPGTRLTVT.

The chain couples TRBV15 to TRBJ2-1; D perhaps matches TRBD2 (7 bases). The germline V gene has CDR1 LNHNV and CDR2 YYDKDF (reference sequence). The CDR3 length is 17 residues. Trimming took off 6 bases at V and 1 base at J, with 19 bases between the two ends. CDR3 sequence reads: CATSTSGGPASYNEQFF. As DNA, the CDR3 is TGTGCCACCAGTACCTCCGGGGGGCCAGCGTCCTACAATGAGCAGTTCTTC.

The V and J genes are TRBV19 and TRBJ1-5, with unresolved D. Germline CDR1 LNHDA, CDR2 SQIVND (reference sequence). V was trimmed by 7 bases and J by 0 bases, leaving 16 bases between them. CDR3 size: 16 residues. The CDR3 sequence: CASTPLGGFSNQPQHF. The CDR3 DNA reads as TGTGCCAGTACCCCCCTGGGAGGATTTAGCAATCAGCCCCAGCATTTT.

This clone was seen a single time. V and J are TRBV30 and TRBJ1-1; D might be TRBD1 (5 bases). Germline CDR1 reads GTSNPN; CDR2 reads SVGIG (reference sequence). The CDR3 spans 14 residues. Trimming took off 2 bases at V and 4 bases at J, with 14 bases between the two ends. CDR3 nucleotides: TGTGCCTGGAGTAATCCAGGGAAGGGCACTGAAGCTTTCTTT. Protein sequence: CAWSNPGKGTEAFF.

J is TRBJ1-1 and V is TRBV27; no clear D gene. The CDR3 extends over 14 amino acids. CDR1 and CDR2 (germline): MNHEY, SMNVEV (reference sequence). The V end was cut by 6 bases, the J end by 0 bases, with 11 bases between. Written as DNA, the CDR3 is TGTGCCAGCAGCTCCCACGGGGTGAACACTGAAGCTTTCTTT. The encoded protein is CASSSHGVNTEAFF.

V is TRBV10-3 and J is TRBJ2-1, with 9 bases that match TRBD2. CDR1 and CDR2 (germline): ENHRY, SYGVKD. The V gene end was trimmed by 6 bases and the J gene end by 7 bases; junction bases not matched to a gene: 4. The CDR3 loop spans 13 amino acids. The CDR3 sequence: CAIRAGLANEQFF. In nucleotides, the CDR3 is TGTGCCATCAGGGCGGGACTAGCAAATGAGCAGTTCTTC.

The chain has TRBV18 and TRBJ1-4, with D unclear. Germline CDR1 reads KGHSH; CDR2 reads LQKENI. The CDR3 consists of 15 residues. V lost 1 base and J 1 base, leaving 7 bases between the germline ends. CDR3 nucleotide sequence: TGTGCCAGCTCACCACGAACAGTAACTAATGAAAAACTGTTTTTT. Amino acids: CASSPRTVTNEKLFF.

The sample holds one count of this clone. The chain couples TRBV19 to TRBJ1-2, with D possibly being TRBD1 (6 bases). The CDR3 sequence is 14 residues long. Between the trimmed V and J ends, which lost 5 bases and 6 bases, there was a span of 16 bases. The germline CDR1 and CDR2 sequences are LNHDA and SQIVND (reference sequence). CDR3 in amino acids: CASSWGRGMDGYTF. The CDR3 nucleotides read TGTGCCAGTAGTTGGGGCAGGGGTATGGATGGCTACACCTTC.

J is TRBJ1-5 and V is TRBV30, with 7 bases lining up with TRBD1. Per germline, CDR1 GTSNPN and CDR2 SVGIG (reference sequence). The CDR3 sequence is 13 residues long. Trimming at V came to 5 bases and at J to 5 bases, leaving 6 bases not matched to a gene. The CDR3 sequence: CAWSPQGDQPQHF. The CDR3, as DNA: TGTGCCTGGTCCCCCCAGGGGGATCAGCCCCAGCATTTT.

The table lists this clone with a few counts. The chain employs TRBV11-3 and TRBJ2-7, with D perhaps matching TRBD2 (5 bases). Germline CDR1 reads SGHNT; CDR2 reads YENEEA. The CDR3 runs 13 residues. V was pared by 4 bases and J by 6 bases, with 13 bases between. The CDR3 sequence is CASSSGHRGEQYF. CDR3 DNA: TGTGCCAGCAGCTCGGGCCACCGGGGCGAGCAGTACTTC.

The chain links TRBV6-6 to TRBJ1-2; perhaps TRBD1 as D (5 bases). The CDR3 covers 14 residues. Per the germline V gene, CDR1 is MNHNY and CDR2 is SVGAGI (reference sequence). V lost 7 bases to trimming and J lost 5 bases, with 17 bases between them. CDR3 bases: TGTGCCAGCAATATATGGGGGGGAGAGTATGGCTACACCTTC. The encoded protein is CASNIWGGEYGYTF.

The chain links TRBV7-2 to TRBJ2-7; 11 positions agree with TRBD1. In germline, CDR1 is SGHTA, CDR2 FQGNSA. With V trimmed by 2 bases and J by 0 bases, 12 bases remained unmatched. The length of the CDR3 is 19 residues. CDR3 coding DNA: TGTGCCAGCAGCTTAAGAGGGGGGGGACAGGGGGGAAGCTCCTACGAGCAGTACTTC. This translates into CASSLRGGGQGGSSYEQYF.

This clone was seen only a few times. V and J are TRBV7-8 and TRBJ1-1; D might be TRBD1 (6 bases). Trimming removed 3 bases at V and 2 bases at J, with 16 bases between. The CDR3 is made up of 16 amino acids. Germline V CDR1 and CDR2: SGHVS, FQNEAQ. The CDR3 bases are TGTGCCAGCAGCTTGAGGACTCTGGGGGCCAACACTGAAGCTTTCTTT. Translated, it gives CASSLRTLGANTEAFF.

The V gene is TRBV6-1, the J gene TRBJ2-7, with 7 bases matching TRBD1. The germline gives CDR1 MNHNS, CDR2 SASEGT. J was trimmed by 6 bases and V by 3 bases; bases with no gene match: 2. CDR3 size: 12 residues. CDR3 in DNA: TGTGCCAGCAGTGAGAACAGGGGCGAGCAGTACTTC. Translating it yields CASSENRGEQYF.

This clone appeared a few times. The V gene is TRBV7-6, the J gene TRBJ2-6, with TRBD1 matching over 8 bases. Per the germline V gene, CDR1 is SGHVS and CDR2 is FNYEAQ. The CDR3 sequence is 18 residues long. V lost 2 bases and J lost 0; bases outside the gene matches: 6. The chain's CDR3 is CASSLNGQGFSGANVLTF. CDR3 bases: TGTGCCAGCAGCTTAAATGGACAGGGTTTCTCTGGGGCCAACGTCCTGACTTTC.

The chain joins TRBV5-1 to TRBJ1-1, with 8 bases identical to TRBD1. Germline CDR1 is SGHRS and CDR2 is YFSETQ. After removal of 10 bases from V and 4 bases from J, the junction contained 9 bases not matched to a gene. The CDR3 is 13 amino acids. CDR3 nucleotide sequence: TGCGCCTCACGAGCAGGGGGCGGCACTGAAGCTTTCTTT. Protein: CASRAGGGTEAFF.

The chain employs TRBV7-2 and TRBJ2-1; 9 bases map to TRBD2. V was pared by 1 base and J by 7 bases, with 2 bases of the junction left unmatched. Germline V gene sequence: CDR1 SGHTA, CDR2 FQGNSA. The CDR3 sequence is 14 residues long. The CDR3 sequence is CASSLGLAGNEQFF. The CDR3 DNA follows: TGTGCCAGCAGCTTAGGGCTAGCGGGGAATGAGCAGTTCTTC.

This sequence joins TRBV7-8 and TRBJ1-4, with 9 bases that match TRBD1. Germline V lookup: CDR1 SGHVS, CDR2 FQNEAQ. CDR3 length: 18 amino acids. Trimming removed 5 bases from V and 10 bases from J; junction bases left unmatched: 20. In DNA form, the CDR3 reads TGTGCCAGCAGCCCCCCGGCTCGCAATAGACAGGGGGTGAGAAAACTGTTTTTT. It specifies CASSPPARNRQGVRKLFF.

About this clone: One end of the junction does not line up with germline, which may come from a read error. The sample carries other DNA sequences with the same CDR3. The chain combines TRBV19 with TRBJ1-1; TRBD1 aligns across 8 bases. The V gene's germline CDR1 is LNHDA and CDR2 SQIVND (reference sequence). There are 14 residues in the CDR3. The CDR3 sequence is CASSRSGQGPEAFF. Here the CDR3 DNA reads TGTGCCAGTAGTCGCTCCGGACAGGGCCCTGAAGCCTTCTTT.

This sequence joins TRBV27 and TRBJ2-7; 7 bases agree with TRBD1. After removal of 11 bases from V and 4 bases from J, the junction contained 8 bases not matched to a gene. CDR1 is MNHEY and CDR2 is SMNVEV in the germline V gene (reference sequence). CDR3 size: 12 residues. CDR3 bases: TGTGCCCGCGGCAGGGGGTCGTACGAGCAGTACTTC. It encodes CARGRGSYEQYF.

Worth noting for this clone: The junction and the germline gene differ at one end; a read error may be behind it. The gene calls are TRBV7-2 and TRBJ1-1, with 7 positions matching TRBD1. CDR3 size: 15 residues. The germline V gene has CDR1 SGHTA and CDR2 FQGNSA. This CDR3 is CASNLQRVVDRIPFF. The CDR3 DNA sequence: TGTGCCAGCAACTTACAAAGAGTGGTGGACAGGATACCTTTCTTT.

The sample holds one count of this clone. The V and J genes are TRBV29-1 and TRBJ2-6, with D unresolved. V was cut by 7 bases and J by 0 bases, with 10 bases left in between. Germline lookup yields CDR1 SQVTM and CDR2 ANQGSEA. There are 14 residues in the CDR3. CDR3 nucleotide sequence: TGCAGCGCCCATCCAGGCTCTGGGGCCAACGTCCTGACTTTC. The encoded protein is CSAHPGSGANVLTF.

V gene TRBV13 combines with J gene TRBJ2-5; possible D gene TRBD1, 5 bases. Germline CDR1 and CDR2: PRHDT and FYEKMQ (reference sequence). The CDR3 is 14 amino acids. V shed 5 bases and J shed 2 bases, with 12 bases lying between them. The CDR3 DNA sequence: TGTGCCAGCAGCGTACGGACATTACAAGAGACCCAGTACTTC. Its translation: CASSVRTLQETQYF.

The genes are TRBV18 and TRBJ1-1; D ambiguous. Per germline, CDR1 KGHSH and CDR2 LQKENI. V shed 3 bases and J shed 1 base, with 18 bases lying between them. This CDR3 comprises 17 residues. The CDR3 region is CASSPRIEAGGNTEAFF. The CDR3, as DNA: TGTGCCAGCTCACCTAGAATCGAAGCAGGAGGGAACACTGAAGCTTTCTTT.

The genes are TRBV6-1 and TRBJ1-2; D might be TRBD1 (5 bases). Trimming pared 10 bases from V and 4 bases from J, leaving 16 bases between. The CDR3 covers 13 residues. Germline lookup yields CDR1 MNHNS and CDR2 SASEGT. The CDR3 DNA reads as TGTGCCATCCGGGACTCTGGGCTCTATGGCTACACCTTC. Translation: CAIRDSGLYGYTF.

The rearrangement uses TRBV5-1 and TRBJ1-2, with 7 bases aligning to TRBD1. CDR3 length: 14 residues. V shed 4 bases and J 2 bases; nucleotides not matched to a gene: 5. The germline CDR1 and CDR2 sequences are SGHRS and YFSETQ. The CDR3 sequence is CASSTSGQNYGYTF. DNA for the CDR3: TGCGCCAGCAGCACTTCGGGACAGAACTATGGCTACACCTTC.